This TCR beta chain was found in a study of identical twins. V shed 0 bases and J 5 bases; nucleotides not matched to a gene: 4. The CDR3 is 16 residues long. Germline loops: CDR1 SGHNT, CDR2 YYREEE (reference sequence). Study conclusions and caveats: Cord blood's abundant beta clonotypes had fewer insertions, unlike memory repertoires.

This clonotype has just a few counts. Its target is not known. TCRdb processed the 5' RACE reads anew with MiXCR; each CDR3 protein has one entry. Here the sample spans hundreds of thousands of distinct CDR3 sequences, about 20% being singletons. This sample was also put to use in a study of T cells expressing NK-cell markers. That investigation notes: Repertoires of TCR beta were obtained from T cells sorted as CD3+CD56+NKG2C+, CD3+CD56+NKG2C- and CD3+CD56-NKG2C+.

The V and J genes are TRBV5-4 and TRBJ2-5; 13 positions match TRBD2. The sequenced sample was PBMCs. The source of this sequence is a woman aged 18 to 35 in good health. The CDR3 region is CASSLGTSGSGETQYF. For the CDR3, the DNA is TGTGCCAGCAGCTTGGGGACTAGCGGGAGTGGCGAGACCCAGTACTTC.